The source of this T cell receptor beta chain is a study of graft-versus-host responses after intestinal transplantation. Produced via immunoSEQ multiplex PCR; TCRdb's table is partial and in-frame only. This table has around 26,000 clones, roughly 94% appearing once. CDR1 is LNHDA and CDR2 is SQIVND in the germline V gene (reference sequence). The CDR3 length is 13 residues. V lost 4 bases, J lost 1 base, and 6 bases lay in between. This clone was detected only once. This specimen was PBMCs, taken 156 days after intestinal transplant. The origin of this receptor is a human patient who received an intestinal transplant, so some T cells may come from the graft donor. The chain carries TRBV19 and TRBJ2-3; D possibly corresponds to TRBD1 (6 bases). As DNA, the CDR3 is TGTGCCAGTAGTACAGGGGGCACAGATACGCAGTATTTT. This sequence encodes CASSTGGTDTQYF.